The clone carrying this T cell receptor (beta chain) was counted at least ten times. The antigen remains undetermined. This CDR3 has 15 residues. From germline, CDR1 is LGHNA and CDR2 YNFKEQ. V lost 0 bases to trimming and J lost 5 bases, with 11 bases between them. This entry comes from a study of T cell repertoires in cytomegalovirus infection. About the research overall: Both CMV infection and a matching HLA type were indicated by public TCR beta signatures. General study results and limits: Clonotype analysis showed dominance of the ex vivo response by HLA-C-restricted CMV-specific TCR beta clonotypes. Cumulative public TCR beta family frequency identified carriers of CMV plus the relevant HLA.

Each CDR3 protein is one row after TCRdb ran MiXCR on the reads. The table lists almost 500,000 distinct CDR3 sequences, roughly 12% of them singletons. The J gene is TRBJ2-1, the V gene TRBV4-2; D gene unclear. Sequences were obtained from PBMCs. This TCR derives from a human donor in good health (CMV status not recorded). Some clones in this sample may be carry-over from other donors' samples. CDR3 protein: CASSQEVTSHNEQFF. CDR3 in DNA: TGTGCCAGCAGCCAAGAGGTCACCTCTCACAATGAGCAGTTCTTC.